This TCR beta chain comes out of a study of blood T cell repertoires in COVID-19. Overall study context: Both acute and convalescent COVID-19 samples were obtained from the United States, Italy and Spain. From T cells, B-cell-depleted T cells, or PBMCs came the material, which was cDNA or gDNA.

The germline V gene has CDR1 MNHNY and CDR2 SVGAGI (reference sequence). There are 18 residues in the CDR3. The germline V and J ends were trimmed by 5 bases and 0 bases, with 21 bases remaining between them. Per the original methods: Reference gene primers were amplified, and this amplification served to estimate nucleated cell counts. The repertoire was sequenced with immunoSEQ multiplex PCR; TCRdb's copy has only in-frame clones and lacks some. V, J and clone size are those of that table, while D and trimming were read from the DNA. The table shows 210,000 or so clones, with around 86% occurring only once.

This receptor was identified in a middle-aged man with acute or convalescent COVID-19. The chain carries TRBV6-6 and TRBJ2-3; D remains unclear. Sequenced input: peripheral blood. The CDR3 here is CASSRLPPAVTSTDTQYF. CDR3 sequence (DNA): TGTGCCAGCAGTCGCCTCCCCCCCGCGGTGACTAGCACAGATACGCAGTATTTT.